This T cell receptor (beta chain) is from a study of human T cells and chemical hapten exposure. Looking at the study overall: The scalp of each patient received a weekly diphenylcyclopropenone dose for the full roughly 24-week study. Reading of the patch tests, which applied 0.01% DPC to the upper back, occurred at 6 days.

Time point of the sample: patch test 1, 2 weeks after DPC sensitization. Indicated treatment: therapeutic diphenylcyclopropenone sensitization with weekly scalp DPC. TCRdb redid the calling of the RACE reads with MiXCR, one entry per CDR3 protein. The sample has about 120,000 distinct CDR3 sequences, 12% to 15% seen once. V was clipped by 3 bases and J by 4 bases, with 13 bases between them. Germline V lookup: CDR1 KGHSH, CDR2 LQKENI. The CDR3 consists of 15 residues. The clonotype comes from a young man with alopecia areata. Some clones in this sample may be carry-over from other donors' samples. Material: whole blood, obtained in connection with sensitization to the hapten diphenylcyclopropenone (DPC). V gene TRBV18 combines with J gene TRBJ2-1, with D maybe TRBD2 (6 bases). This CDR3 reads CASSPLTGAYNEQFF. CDR3 coding DNA: TGTGCCAGCTCACCGCTAACGGGAGCGTACAATGAGCAGTTCTTC.